Listed below are T cell receptor beta chains from one sample, sequenced in a study of blood T cell repertoires in COVID-19. Only in-frame clones appear in the TCRdb table, and some are missing; sequencing was by immunoSEQ multiplex PCR. The sample has tens of thousands of clones, 79% seen once. The specimen sequenced was peripheral blood. These receptors all come from a human donor in a cohort sampled during active COVID-19. The CDR3 runs from the conserved cysteine through the conserved F or W. Each record gives: J gene, D gene, V gene, clone size, CDR3 protein, CDR3 DNA. The D gene is left open where the match is weak. Rows give clone size only sometimes, using once, few, many, or a class for an expanded clone.

j_call: TRBJ2-1; d_call: TRBD2; v_call: TRBV19; clone_size: .; cdr3_aa: CASSIPSGSSSYNEQFF; cdr3_nt: TGTGCCAGTAGTATACCTAGCGGGAGCAGCTCCTACAATGAGCAGTTCTTC
j_call: TRBJ1-1; d_call: .; v_call: TRBV7-3; clone_size: once; cdr3_aa: CASSPSGVRGTEAFF; cdr3_nt: TGTGCCAGCAGCCCGTCAGGGGTCCGCGGAACTGAAGCTTTCTTT
j_call: TRBJ2-7; d_call: .; v_call: TRBV7-6; clone_size: .; cdr3_aa: CASSPSWGRSSYEQYF; cdr3_nt: TGTGCCAGCAGCCCCTCTTGGGGCCGCAGCTCCTACGAGCAGTACTTC
j_call: TRBJ2-2; d_call: .; v_call: TRBV5-1; clone_size: once; cdr3_aa: CASRSTGRGNTGELFF; cdr3_nt: TGCGCCAGCAGATCGACAGGACGAGGGAACACCGGGGAGCTGTTTTTT
j_call: TRBJ2-5; d_call: TRBD2; v_call: TRBV7-3; clone_size: .; cdr3_aa: CASSLGLAGGLAETQYF; cdr3_nt: TGTGCCAGCAGCCTGGGACTAGCGGGAGGGCTGGCGGAGACCCAGTACTTC
j_call: TRBJ1-2; d_call: TRBD1; v_call: TRBV6-5; clone_size: .; cdr3_aa: CASAKQGAIGYTF; cdr3_nt: TGTGCCAGCGCCAAACAGGGGGCAATTGGCTACACCTTC
j_call: TRBJ2-5; d_call: TRBD1; v_call: TRBV18; clone_size: .; cdr3_aa: CASSSTGAETQYF; cdr3_nt: TGTGCCAGCTCATCTACAGGGGCCGAGACCCAGTACTTC
j_call: TRBJ2-7; d_call: TRBD2; v_call: TRBV27; clone_size: .; cdr3_aa: CASSSAGLAGVVPYEQYF; cdr3_nt: TGTGCCAGCAGTTCCGCGGGACTAGCGGGAGTGGTCCCCTACGAGCAGTACTTC
j_call: TRBJ1-1; d_call: .; v_call: TRBV29-1; clone_size: .; cdr3_aa: CSVLQAVNTEAFF; cdr3_nt: TGCAGCGTATTACAGGCGGTGAACACTGAAGCTTTCTTT
j_call: TRBJ1-1; d_call: .; v_call: TRBV27; clone_size: .; cdr3_aa: CASSPTSTGLNTEAFF; cdr3_nt: TGTGCCAGCAGTCCGACCTCGACAGGCCTGAACACTGAAGCTTTCTTT
j_call: TRBJ1-2; d_call: .; v_call: TRBV10-3; clone_size: .; cdr3_aa: CAISGERGFYGYTF; cdr3_nt: TGTGCCATCAGCGGGGAACGAGGGTTCTATGGCTACACCTTC
j_call: TRBJ2-7; d_call: TRBD1; v_call: TRBV6-2/TRBV6-3; clone_size: .; cdr3_aa: CASSPGQGLPRYF; cdr3_nt: TGTGCCAGCAGTCCCGGACAGGGATTACCCCGGTACTTC
j_call: TRBJ1-6; d_call: .; v_call: TRBV13; clone_size: .; cdr3_aa: CASSLEAGNNSPLHF; cdr3_nt: TGTGCCAGCAGCTTAGAGGCAGGGAATAATTCACCCCTCCACTTT
j_call: TRBJ2-7; d_call: TRBD1; v_call: TRBV11-3; clone_size: .; cdr3_aa: CASSFSGQSYEQYF; cdr3_nt: TGTGCCAGCAGCTTCTCGGGACAGAGCTACGAGCAGTACTTC
j_call: TRBJ1-2; d_call: .; v_call: TRBV18; clone_size: few; cdr3_aa: CASSPSPGFGYGYTF; cdr3_nt: TGTGCCAGCTCACCATCCCCGGGGTTCGGCTATGGCTACACCTTC
j_call: TRBJ2-1; d_call: TRBD1; v_call: TRBV19; clone_size: .; cdr3_aa: CASRPGTGGPYNEQFF; cdr3_nt: TGTGCCAGTAGGCCGGGGACAGGGGGCCCCTACAATGAGCAGTTCTTC
j_call: TRBJ2-3; d_call: .; v_call: TRBV6-4; clone_size: .; cdr3_aa: CASSRGLDTDTQYF; cdr3_nt: TGTGCCAGCAGTCGAGGGCTAGACACAGATACGCAGTATTTT